These 27 T cell receptor beta chains originate from one sample sequenced in a study of beta chain features in type 1 diabetes. The sequenced template was cDNA made from the entire isolated RNA. Produced via immunoSEQ multiplex PCR; TCRdb's table is partial and in-frame only. The sample carries around 400,000 clones, around an eighth recorded once. Sequenced material: naive CD4+ T cells from blood. These receptor sequences come from a man aged 18 to 35 in good health.

This clone was seen a few times. The chain recombines TRBV2 with TRBJ1-1; 8 bases are a match to TRBD1. This CDR3 has 14 residues. Per germline, CDR1 SNHLY and CDR2 FYNNEI. V was clipped by 3 bases and J by 6 bases; unmatched bases: 6. CDR3 in amino acids: CASSDRQGNPEAFF. CDR3 DNA sequence: TGTGCCAGCAGTGATAGACAGGGGAATCCTGAAGCTTTCTTT.

This clone was seen a few times. V gene TRBV28 combines with J gene TRBJ1-1, with D possibly matching TRBD1 (6 bases). Trimming took 2 bases from V and 1 from J, leaving 8 bases between them. The CDR3 runs 14 residues. Germline values: CDR1 MDHEN, CDR2 SYDVKM. The chain's CDR3 is CASSLPGANTEAFF. The CDR3 bases are TGTGCCAGCAGTTTACCAGGGGCGAACACTGAAGCTTTCTTT.

This clone was found a few times. The gene calls are TRBV28 and TRBJ1-4, with 12 positions matching TRBD1. With V trimmed by 4 bases and J by 7 bases, 4 bases remained unmatched. The CDR3 runs 15 residues. Germline V gene sequence: CDR1 MDHEN, CDR2 SYDVKM. CDR3 sequence: CASSSTGQGAEKLFF. Here the CDR3 DNA reads TGTGCCAGCAGTTCAACGGGACAGGGGGCTGAAAAACTGTTTTTT.

The J gene is TRBJ2-7, the V gene TRBV6-1; D possibly corresponds to TRBD2 (6 bases). CDR1 and CDR2 from the germline V gene are MNHNS and SASEGT. The CDR3 contains 15 residues. Trimming removed 5 bases from V and 3 bases from J, with 17 bases in between. In nucleotides, the CDR3 is TGTGCCAGCAGTACCTCCTGGGACTCCCGCTACGAGCAGTACTTC. As protein: CASSTSWDSRYEQYF.

This clone was observed a handful of times. This chain connects TRBV30 to TRBJ2-7; the match to TRBD1 covers 7 bases. CDR3 length equals 12 residues. Looked up from germline, CDR1 is GTSNPN and CDR2 is SVGIG (reference sequence). The junction had 10 bases not matched to a gene; V was cut back by 7 bases and J by 7 bases. The CDR3 region is CALGQPRWEQYF. The CDR3 region has the DNA TGTGCCTTGGGACAGCCACGGTGGGAGCAGTACTTC.

This clone turned up a few times. The chain has TRBV7-9 and TRBJ2-7; 7 positions match TRBD2. V dropped 6 bases and J dropped 12; count of bases not matched to a gene: 8. The CDR3 has 11 residues. Germline CDR1 SEHNR, CDR2 FQNEAQ (reference sequence). CDR3 nucleotides: TGTGCCAGCAGGGGGGAGGGGAAGGTGTACTTC. Translation gives CASRGEGKVYF.

The table lists this clone with a few counts. The chain couples TRBV5-1 to TRBJ1-2; D possibly corresponds to TRBD1 (6 bases). Trimming took off 0 bases at V and 8 bases at J, with 11 bases between the two ends. CDR1 is SGHRS and CDR2 is YFSETQ in the germline V gene. This CDR3 is 13 amino acids long. The CDR3 DNA is TGCGCCAGCAGCTTGGCAGGGGACGAGGGCTACACCTTC. It is translated as CASSLAGDEGYTF.

V usage is TRBV6-1 and J usage is TRBJ1-5; 7 bases are a match to TRBD1. The CDR3 contains 15 residues. Unmatched junction bases numbered 6, after V lost 4 bases and J lost 3 bases. In germline, CDR1 is MNHNS, CDR2 SASEGT. For the CDR3, the DNA is TGTGCCAGCAGTGGGCGGGACAGTAACAATCAGCCCCAGCATTTT. This encodes CASSGRDSNNQPQHF.

This clone was seen only a few times. The chain is built from TRBV7-2 and TRBJ2-1; 9 nucleotides match TRBD2. Germline CDR1 is SGHTA and CDR2 is FQGNSA. V lost 5 bases to trimming and J lost 2 bases; unmatched junction nucleotides: 7. CDR3 length: 16 amino acids. CDR3 bases: TGTGCCAGCAGCACTCTAGCGGGACGGACCTACAATGAGCAGTTCTTC. As protein: CASSTLAGRTYNEQFF. Based on the CDR3 plus reference TRBV7-2 and TRBJ2-1, the full variable domain is GAGVSQSPSNKVTEKGKDVELRCDPISGHTALYWYRQSLGQGLEFLIYFQGNSAPDKSGLPSDRFSAERTGGSVSTLTIQRTQQEDSAVYLCASSTLAGRTYNEQFFGPGTRLTVL.

The chain links TRBV5-1 to TRBJ1-1; TRBD1 aligns across 8 bases. V was pared by 4 bases and J by 3 bases, with 8 bases of the junction left unmatched. Germline V gene lookup returns CDR1 SGHRS and CDR2 YFSETQ. This CDR3 is 15 amino acids long. CDR3 region: CASSPGQGGYTEAFF. DNA of the CDR3: TGCGCCAGCAGCCCTGGACAGGGTGGTTACACTGAAGCTTTCTTT.

This chain uses TRBV7-2 with TRBJ2-5, with 8 bases fitting TRBD1. This CDR3 contains 14 residues. Trimming removed 0 bases from V and 5 bases from J; junction bases left unmatched: 2. Germline CDR1 SGHTA, CDR2 FQGNSA. CDR3 region: CASSLAGQGETQYF. In DNA form, the CDR3 reads TGTGCCAGCAGCTTAGCCGGACAGGGTGAGACCCAGTACTTC.

The J gene is TRBJ2-7, the V gene TRBV28, with TRBD1 matching 8 bases. Trimming at V came to 6 bases and at J to 3 bases, leaving 10 bases not matched to a gene. This CDR3 region has 15 residues. Germline loops: CDR1 MDHEN, CDR2 SYDVKM. The CDR3 sequence: CASRDGTGTLYEQYF. The CDR3 nucleotides read TGTGCCAGCAGGGATGGGACAGGTACTCTCTACGAGCAGTACTTC.

The V and J genes are TRBV25-1 and TRBJ2-1; 10 nucleotides match TRBD2. CDR1 and CDR2 from the germline V gene are MGHDK and SYGVNS. Trimming at V came to 2 bases and at J to 2 bases, leaving 3 bases not matched to a gene. CDR3 length: 16 residues. CDR3 nucleotide sequence: TGTGCCAGCAGTGAAGAGGGGACTAGCGCCTACAATGAGCAGTTCTTC. Amino acids: CASSEEGTSAYNEQFF.

This clone was counted a few times. This chain links TRBV9 with TRBJ1-2; TRBD1 matches 7 bases. CDR1 SGDLS and CDR2 YYNGEE come from the germline V gene. The CDR3 length is 16 residues. Trimming cost V 3 bases and J 5 bases; bases outside gene matches: 13. The CDR3 reads CASSADVGTDLYGYTF. In DNA, the CDR3 is TGTGCCAGCAGCGCCGATGTTGGGACAGACTTGTATGGCTACACCTTC.

The chain links TRBV18 to TRBJ2-5; 7 nucleotides line up with TRBD1. In germline, CDR1 is KGHSH, CDR2 LQKENI. The CDR3 consists of 14 residues. With 3 bases clipped from V and 5 bases from J, the junction kept 6 bases outside the gene matches. This CDR3 reads CASSPPGTAETQYF. The CDR3 DNA follows: TGTGCCAGCTCACCTCCTGGGACAGCTGAGACCCAGTACTTC.

This clone turned up a few times. J is TRBJ2-2 and V is TRBV28; D may be TRBD1 (8 bases). The V end was cut by 2 bases, the J end by 4 bases, with 14 bases between. The germline V gene has CDR1 MDHEN and CDR2 SYDVKM. This CDR3 is 16 amino acids long. Here the CDR3 reads CASSLGTGGSTGELFF. In DNA form, the CDR3 reads TGTGCCAGCAGTTTAGGGACAGGCGGGAGCACCGGGGAGCTGTTTTTT.

The gene calls are TRBV9 and TRBJ2-3, with 9 bases that match TRBD2. The CDR3 sequence is 14 residues long. Germline-derived CDR1 and CDR2 are SGDLS and YYNGEE. J lost 4 bases, V lost 10 bases, and 10 bases had no gene match. The CDR3 sequence is CAAGAGGPADTQYF. CDR3 DNA sequence: TGTGCCGCTGGGGCGGGAGGGCCTGCAGATACGCAGTATTTT. Filled out from reference TRBV9 and TRBJ2-3, the complete variable domain reads DSGVTQTPKHLITATGQRVTLRCSPRSGDLSVYWYQQSLDQGLQFLIQYYNGEERAKGNILERFSAQQFPDLHSELNLSSLELGDSALYFCAAGAGGPADTQYFGPGTRLTVL.

The chain recombines TRBV6-5 with TRBJ2-7; 14 bases align to TRBD2. Unmatched junction bases numbered 5, after V lost 4 bases and J lost 3 bases. Germline V CDR1 and CDR2: MNHEY, SVGAGI. The CDR3 runs to 16 residues. The CDR3 is CASSSSTSGRVYEQYF. The CDR3, as DNA: TGTGCCAGCAGTTCGTCGACTAGCGGGAGGGTCTACGAGCAGTACTTC.

This sequence joins TRBV28 and TRBJ1-2; 10 positions match TRBD1. The germline V gene encodes CDR1 MDHEN and CDR2 SYDVKM. The CDR3 totals 13 residues. The junction had 6 bases not matched to a gene; V was cut back by 10 bases and J by 4 bases. Written as DNA, the CDR3 is TGTGCCACAGGGACAGGGGAAATCTATGGCTACACCTTC. It yields the protein CATGTGEIYGYTF.

This clone has just a few counts. The rearrangement uses TRBV18 and TRBJ1-5; 9 bases match TRBD1. CDR3 length equals 14 residues. The germline gives CDR1 KGHSH, CDR2 LQKENI. V was pared by 5 bases and J by 7 bases, with 6 bases of the junction left unmatched. CDR3: CASSSGTGFQPQHF. Here the CDR3 DNA reads TGTGCCAGCTCATCAGGGACAGGGTTCCAGCCCCAGCATTTT.

The chain links TRBV6-5 to TRBJ2-7, with 13 bases aligning to TRBD2. Germline lookup yields CDR1 MNHEY and CDR2 SVGAGI. Trimming took 4 bases from V and 7 from J; bases not matched to a gene: 4. This CDR3 has 14 residues. In nucleotides, the CDR3 is TGTGCCAGCAGTTTGGGACTAGCGGGGTATGAGCAGTACTTC. This codes for CASSLGLAGYEQYF.

In the case of this clone: Different DNA sequences within this sample yield the same CDR3. The CDR3 is CASRRQGSYEQYF. In nucleotides, the CDR3 is TGTGCCAGTAGGAGACAGGGGTCCTACGAGCAGTACTTC. V usage is TRBV19 and J usage is TRBJ2-7; 8 bases fit TRBD1. With 6 bases clipped from V and 1 base from J, the junction kept 2 bases outside the gene matches. There are 13 residues in the CDR3. Germline CDR1 and CDR2: LNHDA and SQIVND (reference sequence).

This clone was counted between two and nine times. The V call is TRBV7-2, the J call TRBJ2-7, with D perhaps TRBD2 (5 bases). The CDR3 covers 15 residues. Germline lookup yields CDR1 SGHTA and CDR2 FQGNSA. V lost 5 bases, J lost 7 bases, and 21 bases lay in between. CDR3: CASSTTGSLIREQYF. The CDR3 DNA is TGTGCCAGCAGCACCACGGGATCCCTTATCCGGGAGCAGTACTTC. The full variable domain, in which reference TRBV7-2 and TRBJ2-7 provide the parts outside the CDR3, is GAGVSQSPSNKVTEKGKDVELRCDPISGHTALYWYRQSLGQGLEFLIYFQGNSAPDKSGLPSDRFSAERTGGSVSTLTIQRTQQEDSAVYLCASSTTGSLIREQYFGPGTRLTVT.

Only a few counts were recorded for this clone. The chain has TRBV28 and TRBJ2-7; a weak D match, TRBD1 (6 bases). The CDR3 has 15 residues. Germline CDR1 is MDHEN and CDR2 is SYDVKM. V lost 2 bases and J lost 1, with 12 bases in between. The CDR3 loop is CASSLRAGQSYEQYF. The CDR3 DNA reads as TGTGCCAGCAGTTTACGGGCCGGACAGTCCTACGAGCAGTACTTC. The variable domain in full, with the rest retrieved from reference TRBV28 and TRBJ2-7, is DVKVTQSSRYLVKRTGEKVFLECVQDMDHENMFWYRQDPGLGLRLIYFSYDVKMKEKGDIPEGYSVSREKKERFSLILESASTNQTSMYLCASSLRAGQSYEQYFGPGTRLTVT.

A few counts support this clone. The V and J genes are TRBV4-2 and TRBJ2-3, with 11 bases lining up with TRBD2. V trimming: 1 base; J trimming: 1 base; junction bases outside the gene matches: 1. The CDR3 extends over 16 amino acids. CDR1 and CDR2 (germline): LGHNA, YNFKEQ. DNA for the CDR3: TGTGCCAGCAGCCAAGCTAGCGGGGGGCGCACAGATACGCAGTATTTT. This gives the protein CASSQASGGRTDTQYF.

In this sample, this clone turned up a few times. The chain joins TRBV2 to TRBJ2-1; possible D gene TRBD2, 7 bases. Germline CDR1 reads SNHLY; CDR2 reads FYNNEI. V lost 6 bases and J 4 bases, leaving 16 bases between the germline ends. The CDR3 contains 15 residues. The CDR3 DNA is TGTGCCAGCAGGGGCAGGGAGGGGGGATACAATGAGCAGTTCTTC. Translation: CASRGREGGYNEQFF.

In this sample, this clone turned up a few times. This chain uses TRBV9 with TRBJ1-6; D unclear. The length of the CDR3 is 14 residues. Trimming cost V 5 bases and J 0 bases, with 6 bases left between them. Germline assignment: CDR1 SGDLS and CDR2 YYNGEE. The CDR3 region is CASSTDSYNSPLHF. In DNA form, the CDR3 reads TGTGCCAGCAGTACAGACTCCTATAATTCACCCCTCCACTTT.